This passage covers 4 T cell receptor beta chains from one sample sequenced in a study of cytomegalovirus exposure and HLA in healthy donors. Generated by immunoSEQ multiplex PCR, the TCRdb table keeps only in-frame clones and is missing some. The profile covers some 73,000 clones, with roughly 90% appearing a single time and 3.8% taken by the ten largest. Sequencing was carried out using PBMCs. Every receptor here comes from a woman aged 18-29 years in good health and CMV-seropositive.

This clone appeared a few times. The V call is TRBV9, the J call TRBJ1-5; 9 nucleotides agree with TRBD1. There are 14 residues in the CDR3. CDR1 and CDR2 from the germline V gene are SGDLS and YYNGEE. With V trimmed by 3 bases and J by 5 bases, 3 bases remained unmatched. The CDR3 DNA sequence: TGTGCCAGCAGCGGGGGACAGGGCCATCAGCCCCAGCATTTT. Amino acids: CASSGGQGHQPQHF. Complete variable domain (other parts from reference TRBV9 and TRBJ1-5): DSGVTQTPKHLITATGQRVTLRCSPRSGDLSVYWYQQSLDQGLQFLIQYYNGEERAKGNILERFSAQQFPDLHSELNLSSLELGDSALYFCASSGGQGHQPQHFGDGTRLSIL.

By sample fraction, this clone is medium-sized. V usage is TRBV6-5 and J usage is TRBJ1-6, with 10 bases that match TRBD1. Per the germline V gene, CDR1 is MNHEY and CDR2 is SVGAGI. This CDR3 region has 15 residues. The V gene end was trimmed by 4 bases and the J gene end by 9 bases; junction bases not matched to a gene: 6. CDR3 region: CASSSGTGVPSPLHF. CDR3 bases: TGTGCCAGCAGTTCCGGGACAGGGGTACCTTCACCCCTCCACTTT.

The chain couples TRBV2 to TRBJ1-6; 10 nucleotides agree with TRBD1. The CDR3 is 13 residues long. Trimming removed 6 bases from V and 8 bases from J; junction bases left unmatched: 1. Per germline, CDR1 SNHLY and CDR2 FYNNEI. CDR3: CASRGQGHSPLHF. In nucleotides, the CDR3 is TGTGCCAGCAGGGGACAGGGGCATTCACCCCTCCACTTT.

J is TRBJ2-1 and V is TRBV7-9, with 8 nucleotides matching TRBD1. J lost 5 bases, V lost 6 bases, and 15 bases had no gene match. Germline loops: CDR1 SEHNR, CDR2 FQNEAQ (reference sequence). The CDR3 spans 17 residues. The CDR3 reads CASRTRGRGVEDNEQFF. CDR3 nucleotides: TGTGCCAGCAGGACCAGGGGGCGGGGAGTGGAGGACAATGAGCAGTTCTTC.